The entry that follows covers one TCR beta chain sequence. A single base separates this from a much larger clone, so it may be a read error. The entry originates in a study of tumor-infiltrating lymphocytes in primary liver carcinoma. With a constant-region primer, TCR beta cDNA was made from approximately 520 ng of total RNA. Three-round nested multiplex PCR performed with slightly modified ARM-PCR produced the TCR beta libraries. TCRdb independently ran MiXCR on the multiplex PCR reads; one entry per CDR3 protein. The data hold 300,000 to 400,000 distinct CDR3 sequences, with 65% observed a single time. The blood RNA (from unsorted whole blood) was obtained, and germline DNA was also extracted. The sample comprised peripheral blood. The receptor was derived from a middle-aged man with primary liver carcinoma and hepatitis B virus infection.

The CDR3 loop reads CASSERGLAGPPEQSF. The CDR3 DNA reads TGTGCCAGCAGTGAAAGGGGGCTAGCGGGTCCCCCGGAGCAGTCCTTC. The V and J genes are TRBV6-1 and TRBJ2-1, with a possible D match to TRBD2 (8 bases). CDR1 and CDR2 from the germline V gene are MNHNS and SASEGT. The CDR3 runs 16 residues.